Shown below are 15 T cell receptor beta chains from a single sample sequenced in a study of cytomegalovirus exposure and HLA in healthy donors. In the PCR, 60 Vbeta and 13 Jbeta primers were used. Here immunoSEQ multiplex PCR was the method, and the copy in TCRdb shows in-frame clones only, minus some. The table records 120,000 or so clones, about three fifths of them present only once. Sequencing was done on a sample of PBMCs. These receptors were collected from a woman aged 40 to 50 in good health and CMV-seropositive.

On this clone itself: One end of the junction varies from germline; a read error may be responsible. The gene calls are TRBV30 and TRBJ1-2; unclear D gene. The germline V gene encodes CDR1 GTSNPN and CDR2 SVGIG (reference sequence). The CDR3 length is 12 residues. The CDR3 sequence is CAWSVTGDGYPF. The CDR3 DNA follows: TGTGCCTGGAGTGTAACCGGGGATGGCTACCCCTTC.

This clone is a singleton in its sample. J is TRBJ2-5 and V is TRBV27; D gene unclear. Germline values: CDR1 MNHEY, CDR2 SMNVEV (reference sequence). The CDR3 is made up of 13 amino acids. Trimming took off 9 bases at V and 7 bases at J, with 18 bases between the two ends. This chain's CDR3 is CASMPLPGGTQYF. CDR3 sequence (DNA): TGTGCCAGTATGCCTCTCCCCGGCGGGACCCAGTACTTC.

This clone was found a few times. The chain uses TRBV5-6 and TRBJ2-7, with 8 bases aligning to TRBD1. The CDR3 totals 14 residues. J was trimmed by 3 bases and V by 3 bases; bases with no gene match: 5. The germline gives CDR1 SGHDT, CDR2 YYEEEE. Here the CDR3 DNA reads TGTGCCAGCAGCTCGACAGGGGTGAGCTACGAGCAGTACTTC. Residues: CASSSTGVSYEQYF.

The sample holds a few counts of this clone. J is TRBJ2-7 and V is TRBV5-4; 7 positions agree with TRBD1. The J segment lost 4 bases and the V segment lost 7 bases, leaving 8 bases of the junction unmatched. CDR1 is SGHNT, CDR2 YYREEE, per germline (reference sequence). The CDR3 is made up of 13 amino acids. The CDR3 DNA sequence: TGTGCCAGCGGACGGGACAGACCATACGAGCAGTACTTC. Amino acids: CASGRDRPYEQYF.

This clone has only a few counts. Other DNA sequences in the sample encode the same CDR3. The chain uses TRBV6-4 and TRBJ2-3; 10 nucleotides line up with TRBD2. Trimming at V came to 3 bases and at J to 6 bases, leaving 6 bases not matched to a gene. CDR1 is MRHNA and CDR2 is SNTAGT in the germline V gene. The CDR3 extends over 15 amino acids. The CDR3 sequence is CASSELAGGPDTQYF. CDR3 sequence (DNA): TGTGCCAGCAGTGAATTAGCGGGAGGACCCGATACGCAGTATTTT.

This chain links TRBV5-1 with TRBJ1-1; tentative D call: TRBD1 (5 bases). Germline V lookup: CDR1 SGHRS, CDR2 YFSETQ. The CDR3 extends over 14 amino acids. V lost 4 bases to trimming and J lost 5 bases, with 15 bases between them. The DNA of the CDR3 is TGCGCCAGCAGCCAGGGTCCCGGGGGTACTGAAGCTTTCTTT. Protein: CASSQGPGGTEAFF. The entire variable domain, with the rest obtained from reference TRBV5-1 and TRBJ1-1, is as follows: KAGVTQTPRYLIKTRGQQVTLSCSPISGHRSVSWYQQTPGQGLQFLFEYFSETQRNKGNFPGRFSGRQFSNSRSEMNVSTLELGDSALYLCASSQGPGGTEAFFGQGTRLTVV.

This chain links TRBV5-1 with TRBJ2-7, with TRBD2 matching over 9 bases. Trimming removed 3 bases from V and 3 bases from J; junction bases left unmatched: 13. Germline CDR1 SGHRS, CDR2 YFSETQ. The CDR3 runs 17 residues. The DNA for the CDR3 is TGCGCCAGCAGCTCTCTGGTGGCGGGAGGGCGAAACTACGAGCAGTACTTC. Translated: CASSSLVAGGRNYEQYF.

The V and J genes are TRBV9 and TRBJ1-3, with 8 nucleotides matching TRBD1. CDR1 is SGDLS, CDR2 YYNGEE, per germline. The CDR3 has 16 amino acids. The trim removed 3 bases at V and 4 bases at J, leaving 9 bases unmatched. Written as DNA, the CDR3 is TGTGCCAGCAGCGGAGGACAGGGAAGGTGGGGAAACACCATATATTTT. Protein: CASSGGQGRWGNTIYF.

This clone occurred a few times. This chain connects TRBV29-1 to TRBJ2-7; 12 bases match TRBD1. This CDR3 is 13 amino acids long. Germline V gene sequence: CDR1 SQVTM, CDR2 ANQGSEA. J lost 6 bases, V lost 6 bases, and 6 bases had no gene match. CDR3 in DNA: TGCAGCGTCGCACCGGGACAGGGGGCCGAGCAGTACTTC. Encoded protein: CSVAPGQGAEQYF.

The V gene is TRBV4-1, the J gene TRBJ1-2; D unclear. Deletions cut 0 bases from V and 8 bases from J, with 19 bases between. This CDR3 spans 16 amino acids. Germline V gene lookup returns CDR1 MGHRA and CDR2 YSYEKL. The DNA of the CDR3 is TGCGCCAGCAGCCAAGAGTTGGTGACTGACCCCGTGGGCTACACCTTC. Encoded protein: CASSQELVTDPVGYTF.

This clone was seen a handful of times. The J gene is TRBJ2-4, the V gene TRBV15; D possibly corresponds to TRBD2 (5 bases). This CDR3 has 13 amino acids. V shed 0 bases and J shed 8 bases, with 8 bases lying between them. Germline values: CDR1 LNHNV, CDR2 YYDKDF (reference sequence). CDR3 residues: CATSRDLGDIQYF. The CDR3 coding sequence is TGTGCCACCAGCAGAGATCTGGGAGACATTCAGTACTTC.

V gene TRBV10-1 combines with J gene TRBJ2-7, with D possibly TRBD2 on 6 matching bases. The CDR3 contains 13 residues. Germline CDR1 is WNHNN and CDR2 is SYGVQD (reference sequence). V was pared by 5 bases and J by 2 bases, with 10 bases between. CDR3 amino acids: CASSHSGAYEQYF. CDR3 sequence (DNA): TGCGCCAGCAGTCATTCGGGGGCCTACGAGCAGTACTTC.

CDR3: CASSDPTGAYNEQFF. The CDR3 bases are TGTGCCAGCAGTGACCCGACAGGGGCGTACAATGAGCAGTTCTTC. J is TRBJ2-1 and V is TRBV2; TRBD1 matches at 8 bases. The CDR3 extends over 15 amino acids. V lost 3 bases, J lost 4 bases, and 5 bases stayed unmatched. Germline V lookup: CDR1 SNHLY, CDR2 FYNNEI. Combining the CDR3 with reference TRBV2 and TRBJ2-1 gives the whole variable domain EPEVTQTPSHQVTQMGQEVILRCVPISNHLYFYWYRQILGQKVEFLVSFYNNEISEKSEIFDDQFSVERPDGSNFTLKIRSTKLEDSAMYFCASSDPTGAYNEQFFGPGTRLTVL.

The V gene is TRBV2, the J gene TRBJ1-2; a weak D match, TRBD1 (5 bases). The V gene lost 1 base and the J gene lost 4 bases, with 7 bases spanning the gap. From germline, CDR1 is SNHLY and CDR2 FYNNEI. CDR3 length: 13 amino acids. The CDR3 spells CASSEDRLYGYTF. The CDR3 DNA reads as TGTGCCAGCAGTGAAGACAGGCTCTATGGCTACACCTTC.

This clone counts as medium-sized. The CDR3 DNA reads as TGTGCCTGGAGCCTTAGCGGGGGGTTGGATACGCAGTATTTT. Amino acids: CAWSLSGGLDTQYF. This sequence joins TRBV30 and TRBJ2-3; TRBD2 aligns across 10 bases. CDR1 and CDR2 (germline): GTSNPN, SVGIG (reference sequence). Trimming cost V 3 bases and J 6 bases; bases outside gene matches: 6. This CDR3 comprises 14 residues.